This TCR beta chain comes out of a study of blood T cell repertoires in COVID-19. Study context: Acute and convalescent COVID-19 samples came from the United States, Italy and Spain. PBMCs, B-cell-depleted T cells, or T cells were the source of the cDNA or gDNA that made up the material.

The authors' processing: Reference gene primer amplification yielded estimated nucleated cell counts. Libraries were prepared by immunoSEQ multiplex PCR; TCRdb keeps only in-frame clonotypes and omits some of them. The V and J calls and the clone size are those of that table, but D and trimming were determined from the DNA. This table has fewer than 250,000 clones, approximately 90% appearing once. Sequencing was carried out using peripheral blood. The receptor was derived from a human donor in a cohort sampled during active COVID-19.

CDR3 bases: TGTGCCAGCAGCTTGGACAGGGGACGGGAGACCCAGTACTTC. Its translation is CASSLDRGRETQYF. V usage is TRBV5-6 and J usage is TRBJ2-5; TRBD1 matches at 7 bases. With V trimmed by 0 bases and J by 5 bases, 4 bases remained unmatched. Germline-derived CDR1 and CDR2 are SGHDT and YYEEEE. The CDR3 contains 14 residues.